The rows below give T cell receptor beta chains drawn from one sample of a study of glioma-infiltrating T cells. TCRdb processed the multiplex PCR reads anew with MiXCR; each CDR3 protein has one entry. The sample lists around 140,000 distinct CDR3 sequences; about two fifths were seen once. Sequencing was done on a sample of glioma tissue, nonneoplastic brain tissue, or PBMCs (not recorded which). All receptors come from a human donor with low-grade glioma or glioblastoma, undergoing nonglioma brain surgery, or in good health (not recorded which). Both conserved end residues are part of each CDR3. Each record gives: D gene, clone size, V gene, J gene, CDR3 DNA, CDR3 protein. The D gene is left open where the match is weak. Size values are once, few and many counts, or a class for expanded clones, and some rows have none.

-	-	TRBV20-1	TRBJ2-3	TGCAGTGCCTGGGACGTGAATACGCAGTATTTT	CSAWDVNTQYF
TRBD1	-	TRBV29-1	TRBJ2-2	TGCAGCGCCCAGGGACAGGGCTTCGGGGAGCTGTTTTTT	CSAQGQGFGELFF
-	-	TRBV4-1	TRBJ1-2	TGCGCCAGCAGCCACCACGACTTAGCGGCTAAAACTAGGGGCTACACCTTC	CASSHHDLAAKTRGYTF
-	few	TRBV20-1	TRBJ2-3	TGCAGTGCTCAGAGGGGGGACCGAGGTACGCAGTATTTT	CSAQRGDRGTQYF
TRBD1	few	TRBV6-1	TRBJ1-3	TGTGCCAGCAGAACGGACAGGCTCTCTGGAAACACCATATATTTT	CASRTDRLSGNTIYF
-	-	TRBV28	TRBJ1-5	TGTGCCAGCAGTTTACCCGACAGGTTTAGCAATCAGCCCCAGCATTTT	CASSLPDRFSNQPQHF
TRBD1	-	TRBV19	TRBJ2-6	TGTGCCAACCGGGACAGTTCGGCCAACGTCCTGACTTTC	CANRDSSANVLTF
-	few	TRBV18	TRBJ2-3	TGTGCCAGCTCACCATTCGCAGATACGCAGTATTTT	CASSPFADTQYF
-	few	TRBV4-1	TRBJ2-1	TGCGCCAGCAGCCAAGGTTCACAGGGCGGCGAGCAGTTCTTC	CASSQGSQGGEQFF
TRBD1	few	TRBV6-1	TRBJ1-2	TGTGCCAGCAGTTCCCTGAGGGGGCGAGGCTACACCTTC	CASSSLRGRGYTF
TRBD2	few	TRBV24-1	TRBJ2-1	TGTGCCACTGCCGGGGGGACCAAGTACAATGAGCAGTTCTTC	CATAGGTKYNEQFF
TRBD2	few	TRBV2	TRBJ2-1	TGTGCCAGCAGTGGCAGCGGGAGCTACAATGAGCAGTTCTTC	CASSGSGSYNEQFF
-	few	TRBV20-1	TRBJ2-1	TGCAGTGCTAGGTATGCGGAGGGGTACAATGAGCAGTTCTTC	CSARYAEGYNEQFF
TRBD2	-	TRBV6-6	TRBJ2-7	TGTGCCAGCAGTTACTCGATGCCCGGGACTAGCGGTTCCTACGAGCAGTACTTC	CASSYSMPGTSGSYEQYF
-	-	TRBV28	TRBJ2-5	TGTGCCAGCAGTTTTGGGACCCGGCAAGAGACCCAGTACTTC	CASSFGTRQETQYF
-	-	TRBV7-2	TRBJ2-3	TGTGCCAGCAGCTTAGGGCGGAACACAGATACGCAGTATTTT	CASSLGRNTDTQYF
-	many	TRBV27	TRBJ2-7	TGTGCCAGCAGCGACAGCTCCTACGAGCAGTACTTC	CASSDSSYEQYF
TRBD1	-	TRBV27	TRBJ1-1	TGTGCCAGCAGACGACAGGGGGCAACTGAAGCTTTCTTT	CASRRQGATEAFF
-	many	TRBV15	TRBJ1-1	TGTGCCACCAGCAGAGATTTAGTGAACACTGAAGCTTTCTTT	CATSRDLVNTEAFF
-	-	TRBV6-1	TRBJ2-5	TGTGCCAGCAGCCCTGGGACCAACGAAGAGACCCAGTACTTC	CASSPGTNEETQYF
-	many	TRBV20-1	TRBJ2-7	TGCAGTGCTAGAGATCTCGGGTTTCACGAGCAGTACTTC	CSARDLGFHEQYF
-	few	TRBV20-1	TRBJ1-1	TGCAGTGCTGTGGGGGAGGGGAACACTGAAGCTTTCTTT	CSAVGEGNTEAFF
-	once	TRBV6-6	TRBJ2-5	TGTGCCATCAGTCCCCCCCTCCAAGAGACCCAGTACTTC	CAISPPLQETQYF
-	-	TRBV15	TRBJ2-1	TGTGCCACCAGCAGAGCCAGGAGCTCCTACAATGAGCAGTTCTTC	CATSRARSSYNEQFF
TRBD2	-	TRBV20-1	TRBJ2-7	TGCAGTGCTAGACCCGGACTAGCGGCCTACGAGCAGTACTTC	CSARPGLAAYEQYF
-	-	TRBV7-3	TRBJ2-3	TGTGCCAGCGGGCTCCTAGTGTCTACAGATACGCAGTATTTT	CASGLLVSTDTQYF
TRBD1	-	TRBV20-1	TRBJ2-5	TGCAGTGCCCCCGCCAGGACAGGGGTCGATGAGCAGCTCTTC	CSAPARTGVDEQLF
TRBD2	few	TRBV6-5	TRBJ2-1	TGTGCCAGCAGTTACCTAGCGGGGGGTGAAAGCTCCTACAATGAGCAGTTCTTC	CASSYLAGGESSYNEQFF
-	-	TRBV7-9	TRBJ2-7	TGTGCCAGCAGCCAAACCATAGACAGTTCCTACGAGCAGTACTTC	CASSQTIDSSYEQYF
TRBD1	once	TRBV6-6	TRBJ2-7	TGTGCCAGCAGGGAAGGACAGGGGGCTGCGGAGCAGTACTTC	CASREGQGAAEQYF
TRBD2	-	TRBV20-1	TRBJ2-1	TGCAGTCTGAAAATGACTAGCGGGGATTACAATGGGCAGTTCTTC	CSLKMTSGDYNGQFF
-	-	TRBV18	TRBJ2-5	TGTGCCAGCTCACCACAGGGTGGTGAAGAGACCCAGTACTTC	CASSPQGGEETQYF
-	-	TRBV29-1	TRBJ1-3	TGCAGCGCCGTGGGGTTGAACACCATATATTTT	CSAVGLNTIYF
TRBD2	few	TRBV20-1	TRBJ2-1	TGCAGTGCGTATCCGGGACTAGCGGGGAATGAGCAGTTCTTC	CSAYPGLAGNEQFF
-	-	TRBV19	TRBJ1-2	TGTGCCAGTAGTATCCGGGACTATGGCTACACCTTC	CASSIRDYGYTF
-	few	TRBV20-1	TRBJ2-1	TGCAGTGCTAGAGATCTCTGGGGAGACAATGAGCAGTTCTTC	CSARDLWGDNEQFF
-	few	TRBV6-6	TRBJ1-1	TGTGCCAGCAGTTACACCGGGGCCTTGGACACTGAAGCTTTCTTT	CASSYTGALDTEAFF
-	once	TRBV28	TRBJ1-1	TGTGCCAGCTCACCTTACTCCGGTTCTTCCTGGGGCACTGAAGTTTTCTTT	CASSPYSGSSWGTEVFF
TRBD1	few	TRBV19	TRBJ2-3	TGTGCCAGTAGTCATCAGGGGGCAGATACGCAGTATTTT	CASSHQGADTQYF
-	many	TRBV6-1	TRBJ2-3	TGTGCCAGCAGTGAAGCCTTCGGCAGGACGAACACAGATACGCAGTATTTT	CASSEAFGRTNTDTQYF
TRBD1	few	TRBV20-1	TRBJ2-3	TGCAGCCCCGCCGACAGGGCCTTCACAGATACGCAGTATTTT	CSPADRAFTDTQYF
TRBD2	-	TRBV7-2	TRBJ2-3	TGTGCCAGCACCGCTCTAGCGGTATCCACAGATACGCAGTATTTT	CASTALAVSTDTQYF
-	-	TRBV7-9	TRBJ2-3	TGTGCCAGTAGTATCCTCCAGGGAGGAGGTCGCGCAGATACGCAGTATTTT	CASSILQGGGRADTQYF
TRBD2	few	TRBV12-3/TRBV12-4	TRBJ2-2	TGTGCCGGCAAGCGGGGGAACACCGGGGAGCTGTTTTTT	CAGKRGNTGELFF
-	many	TRBV7-2	TRBJ1-1	TGTGCCAGCAGCTCCCAGGGTACGAACACTGAAGCTTTCTTT	CASSSQGTNTEAFF
TRBD1	few	TRBV12-5	TRBJ1-5	TGTGCTAGTGGTTCGACAGGGAGCAATCAGCCCCAGCATTTT	CASGSTGSNQPQHF
TRBD2	-	TRBV20-1	TRBJ2-1	TGCAGTGCTTCCCCGGGACTAGCGGGAGGGCCGGGGGGTAATGAGCAGTTCTTC	CSASPGLAGGPGGNEQFF
TRBD1	-	TRBV11-2	TRBJ1-2	TGTGCCAGCAGCTTAGACGCCTACAGGGGCGGGGGCTACACCTTC	CASSLDAYRGGGYTF
-	many	TRBV20-1	TRBJ1-3	TGCAGTGCTCACGAGGGCCATGGCTCTGGAAACACCATATATTTT	CSAHEGHGSGNTIYF
TRBD2	few	TRBV7-6	TRBJ2-3	TGTGCCAGCAGCTCGAGCGGGAGCCGCACAGATACGCAGTATTTT	CASSSSGSRTDTQYF
-	many	TRBV6-2/TRBV6-3	TRBJ1-1	TGTGCCAGCAGTTACTCGGGTGAAGCTTTCTTT	CASSYSGEAFF
-	-	TRBV10-3	TRBJ1-3	TGTGCCATCAGTGAGTCGCGTTCCTCTGGAAACACCATATATTTT	CAISESRSSGNTIYF
TRBD1	few	TRBV6-1	TRBJ1-2	TGTGCCAGCAGTGAAACCGACAGGGGGCTGGGCTACACCTTC	CASSETDRGLGYTF
TRBD1	-	TRBV25-1	TRBJ2-7	TGTGCCAGCGGGACGACAGGGGGTAAAGAGCAGTACTTC	CASGTTGGKEQYF
-	-	TRBV6-5	TRBJ2-1	TGTGCCAGCAGTTACGCACGGGGGCATAAGCAGTTCTTC	CASSYARGHKQFF
-	-	TRBV7-2	TRBJ2-3	TGTGCCCGCAGCCAGAACCCGGGGCGCACAGATACGCAGTATTTT	CARSQNPGRTDTQYF
-	-	TRBV6-1	TRBJ2-7	TGTGCCAGCAGGCTTAGCTCCTACGAGCAGTACTTC	CASRLSSYEQYF
TRBD2	few	TRBV3-1	TRBJ2-1	TGTGCCAGCAGCCTCGGGCTAGCGGCCTACAATGAGCAGTTCTTC	CASSLGLAAYNEQFF
-	-	TRBV7-9	TRBJ2-7	TGTGCCAGCAGCCCTTCGGAGGAAACCTACGAGCAGTACTTC	CASSPSEETYEQYF
TRBD1	-	TRBV20-1	TRBJ2-5	TGCAGTGCTAACCCGCCGGGACAGGGAGAGACCCAGTACTTC	CSANPPGQGETQYF